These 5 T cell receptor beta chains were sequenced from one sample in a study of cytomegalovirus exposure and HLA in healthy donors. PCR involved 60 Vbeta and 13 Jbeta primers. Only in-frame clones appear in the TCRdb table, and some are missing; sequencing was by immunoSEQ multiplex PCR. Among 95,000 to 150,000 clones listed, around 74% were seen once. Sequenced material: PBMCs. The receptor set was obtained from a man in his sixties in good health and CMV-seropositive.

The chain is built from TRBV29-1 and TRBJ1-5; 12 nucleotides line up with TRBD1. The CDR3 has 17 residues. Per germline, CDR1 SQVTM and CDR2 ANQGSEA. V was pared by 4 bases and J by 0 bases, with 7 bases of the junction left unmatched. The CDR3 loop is CSVALGQGAYSNQPQHF. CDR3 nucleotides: TGCAGCGTTGCCCTGGGACAGGGGGCCTATAGCAATCAGCCCCAGCATTTT.

CDR3 region: CASSDAAPAMTGELFF. Here the CDR3 DNA reads TGTGCCAGCAGTGATGCGGCCCCAGCCATGACCGGGGAGCTGTTTTTT. The chain recombines TRBV2 with TRBJ2-2; D unresolved. Germline-derived CDR1 and CDR2 are SNHLY and FYNNEI. The CDR3 covers 16 residues. V shed 3 bases and J shed 5 bases, with 16 bases lying between them.

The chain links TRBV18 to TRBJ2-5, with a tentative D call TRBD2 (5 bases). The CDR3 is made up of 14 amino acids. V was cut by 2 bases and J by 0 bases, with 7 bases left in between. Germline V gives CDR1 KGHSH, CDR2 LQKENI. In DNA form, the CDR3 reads TGTGCCAGCTCACCAACCGGGAACCAAGAGACCCAGTACTTC. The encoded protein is CASSPTGNQETQYF.

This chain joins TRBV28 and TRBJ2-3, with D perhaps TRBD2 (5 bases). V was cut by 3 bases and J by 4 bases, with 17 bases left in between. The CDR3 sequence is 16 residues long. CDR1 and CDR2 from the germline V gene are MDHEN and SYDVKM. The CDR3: CASSFFRRSGADTQYF. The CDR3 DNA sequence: TGTGCCAGCAGTTTCTTCAGGAGGTCGGGCGCAGATACGCAGTATTTT.

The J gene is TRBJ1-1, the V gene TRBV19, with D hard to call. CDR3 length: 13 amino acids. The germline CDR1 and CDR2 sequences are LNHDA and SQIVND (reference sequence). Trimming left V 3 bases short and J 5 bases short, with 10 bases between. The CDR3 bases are TGTGCCAGTAGTATGGCGAGGGTAACTGAAGCTTTCTTT. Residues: CASSMARVTEAFF.